This entry is about one T cell receptor (beta chain). What it binds is not known. A much more abundant neighbour one base away suggests this may be a read error. The CDR3 consists of 12 residues. The germline CDR1 and CDR2 sequences are SQVTM and ANQGSEA. V lost 2 bases, J lost 3 bases, and 7 bases lay in between. The lymph nodes were axillary draining lymph nodes from breast cancer patients. This sample is part of a study of breast tumors, draining lymph nodes, adjacent tissues. TCRdb used MiXCR to reprocess the multiplex PCR reads, holding one entry per CDR3 protein. The data contain around 130,000 distinct CDR3 sequences, approximately 21% of them singletons. Study conclusions and caveats: That most tumor T cells come from lymph nodes remained unproven. Luminal-like breast cancer showed significantly greater tumor-nontumor repertoire similarity than basal-like breast cancer did. Tumors had less TCR diversity than lymph nodes, more than nontumor tissue.

The TCR was taken from a female donor with breast cancer. Some clones in this sample may be carry-over from other donors' samples. Sequences were obtained from axillary lymph node tissue. This chain links TRBV29-1 with TRBJ2-5; D not resolved. Here the CDR3 reads CSVEKQKETQYF. DNA of the CDR3: TGCAGCGTTGAAAAGCAAAAAGAGACCCAGTACTTC.